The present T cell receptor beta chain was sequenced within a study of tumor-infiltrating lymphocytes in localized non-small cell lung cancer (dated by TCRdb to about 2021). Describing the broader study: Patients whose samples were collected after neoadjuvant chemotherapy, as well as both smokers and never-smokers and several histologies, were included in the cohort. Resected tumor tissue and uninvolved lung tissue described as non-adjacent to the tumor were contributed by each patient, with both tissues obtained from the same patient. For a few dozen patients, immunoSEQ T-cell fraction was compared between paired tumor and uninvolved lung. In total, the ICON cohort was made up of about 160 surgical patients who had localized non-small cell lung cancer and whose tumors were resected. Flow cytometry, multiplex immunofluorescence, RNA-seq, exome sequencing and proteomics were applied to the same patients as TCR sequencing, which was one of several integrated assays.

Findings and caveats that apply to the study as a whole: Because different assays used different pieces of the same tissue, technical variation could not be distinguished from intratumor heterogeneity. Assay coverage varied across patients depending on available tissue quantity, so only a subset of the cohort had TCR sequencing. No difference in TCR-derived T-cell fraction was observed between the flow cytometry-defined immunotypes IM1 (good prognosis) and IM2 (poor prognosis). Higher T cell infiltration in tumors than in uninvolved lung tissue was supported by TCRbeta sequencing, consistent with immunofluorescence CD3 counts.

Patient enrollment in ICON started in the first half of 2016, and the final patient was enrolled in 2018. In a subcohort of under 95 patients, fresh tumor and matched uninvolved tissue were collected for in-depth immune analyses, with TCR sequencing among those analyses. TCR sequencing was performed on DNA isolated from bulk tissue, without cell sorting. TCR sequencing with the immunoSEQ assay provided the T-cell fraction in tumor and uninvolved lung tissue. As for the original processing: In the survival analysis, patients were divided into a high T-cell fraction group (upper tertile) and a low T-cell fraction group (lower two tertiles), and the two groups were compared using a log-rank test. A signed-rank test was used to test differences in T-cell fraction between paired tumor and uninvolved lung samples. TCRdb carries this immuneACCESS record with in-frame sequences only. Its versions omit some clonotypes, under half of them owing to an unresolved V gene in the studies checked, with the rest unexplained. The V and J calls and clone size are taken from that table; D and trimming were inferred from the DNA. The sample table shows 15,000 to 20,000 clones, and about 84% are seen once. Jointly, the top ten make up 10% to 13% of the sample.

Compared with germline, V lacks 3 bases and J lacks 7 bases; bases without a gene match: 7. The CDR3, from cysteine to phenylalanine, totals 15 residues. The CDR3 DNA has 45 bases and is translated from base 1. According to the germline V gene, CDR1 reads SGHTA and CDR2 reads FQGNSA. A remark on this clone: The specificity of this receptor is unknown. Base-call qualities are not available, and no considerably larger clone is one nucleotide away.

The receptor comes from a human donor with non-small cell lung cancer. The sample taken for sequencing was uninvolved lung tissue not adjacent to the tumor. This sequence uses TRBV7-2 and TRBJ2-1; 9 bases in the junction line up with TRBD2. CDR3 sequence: CASSLNSGSRNEQFF. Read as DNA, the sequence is TGTGCCAGCAGCTTGAATAGCGGGAGTCGTAATGAGCAGTTCTTC. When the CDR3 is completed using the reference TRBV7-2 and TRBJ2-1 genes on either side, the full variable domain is GAGVSQSPSNKVTEKGKDVELRCDPISGHTALYWYRQSLGQGLEFLIYFQGNSAPDKSGLPSDRFSAERTGGSVSTLTIQRTQQEDSAVYLCASSLNSGSRNEQFFGPGTRLTVL.